The clone carrying this T cell receptor beta chain was observed a handful of times. This sample was included in a study of blood T cell repertoires in COVID-19. Data came from immunoSEQ multiplex PCR; TCRdb stores just in-frame clones and leaves some out. Of about 190,000 clones in the sample, 90% were seen once. The CDR3 is 14 residues long. CDR1 and CDR2 (germline): SNHLY, FYNNEI. The V end lost 1 base, the J end lost 2 bases, and 8 bases lay between the germline ends. Sequenced material: peripheral blood. V and J are TRBV2 and TRBJ1-2; D possibly corresponds to TRBD1 (6 bases). The receptor's source is a man aged 45-65 years with acute or convalescent COVID-19. The CDR3 bases are TGTGCCAGCAGTGAAGAGGGACAAAACTATGGCTACACCTTC. It yields the protein CASSEEGQNYGYTF.